These 21 T cell receptor beta chains were all obtained from the same sample, sequenced in a study of HIV-infected patients and healthy controls. No cell fractionation was done, so the repertoire covers all unsorted peripheral blood T cells. About 480 ng RNA was reverse transcribed with alpha and beta constant-region primers. Each of the alpha and beta chains got its own library through chain-specific third strand synthesis with indices. TCRdb reprocessed the 5' RACE reads with MiXCR, giving one entry per CDR3 protein. This sample has around 7,600 distinct CDR3 sequences, with 9% to 10% found just once. Sample: blood, taken before antiretroviral therapy. The receptors come from an adult with HIV infection.

The sample holds many counts of this clonotype. V usage is TRBV6-5 and J usage is TRBJ2-6; either TRBD1 or TRBD2 may supply D (6 bases each). V was pared by 2 bases and J by 4 bases, with 9 bases between. CDR1 and CDR2 (germline): MNHEY, SVGAGI. The CDR3 contains 15 residues. The CDR3 loop reads CASSYGGQGANVLTF. The CDR3 DNA reads TGTGCCAGCAGTTACGGGGGGCAAGGGGCCAACGTCCTGACTTTC.

This clonotype was picked up a small number of times. This sequence joins TRBV28 and TRBJ2-2; D remains unclear. This CDR3 has 13 amino acids. Trimming removed 6 bases at V and 3 bases at J, with 8 bases between. CDR1 MDHEN and CDR2 SYDVKM come from the germline V gene. The CDR3 DNA reads TGTGCCAGCAGATACCTAGACACCGGGGAGCTGTTTTTT. Translation gives CASRYLDTGELFF.

There are many counts of this clonotype. The V call is TRBV19, the J call TRBJ2-2, with D perhaps matching TRBD1 or TRBD2 (5 bases each). The CDR3 totals 14 residues. V shed 7 bases and J shed 4 bases, with 13 bases lying between them. Germline CDR1 is LNHDA and CDR2 is SQIVND (reference sequence). Here the CDR3 reads CASTWGGLTGELFF. The CDR3, as DNA: TGTGCCAGTACGTGGGGCGGACTCACCGGGGAGCTGTTTTTT. The entire variable domain, with the rest obtained from reference TRBV19 and TRBJ2-2, is as follows: DGGITQSPKYLFRKEGQNVTLSCEQNLNHDAMYWYRQDPGQGLRLIYYSQIVNDFQKGDIAEGYSVSREKKESFPLTVTSAQKNPTAFYLCASTWGGLTGELFFGEGSRLTVL.

This chain joins TRBV7-6 and TRBJ2-1, with 7 bases aligning to TRBD1. Trimming took 5 bases from V and 0 from J; bases not matched to a gene: 13. CDR1 is SGHVS, CDR2 FNYEAQ, per germline. The CDR3 totals 18 residues. The CDR3 protein is CASSPQRQGASSYNEQFF. CDR3 coding DNA: TGTGCCAGCAGCCCCCAGCGACAGGGTGCGAGCTCCTACAATGAGCAGTTCTTC.

This clonotype was observed at least ten times. CDR3 in amino acids: CASSQGNGELFF. In nucleotides, the CDR3 is TGTGCCAGCAGCCAGGGCAACGGGGAGCTGTTTTTT. The chain employs TRBV7-6 and TRBJ2-2; tentative D call: TRBD1 (5 bases). The CDR3 is 12 amino acids. Trimming left V 5 bases short and J 7 bases short, with 8 bases between. The germline CDR1 and CDR2 sequences are SGHVS and FNYEAQ.

This clonotype is termed medium-sized. The genes are TRBV3-1 and TRBJ2-2, with D perhaps matching TRBD1 (6 bases). Germline CDR1 reads LGHDT; CDR2 reads YNNKEL (reference sequence). V lost 3 bases, J lost 6 bases, and 14 bases lay in between. The CDR3 is 15 residues long. The CDR3, as DNA: TGTGCCAGCAGCCATCCAGGGGCAGTTGCCGGGGAGCTGTTTTTT. It is translated as CASSHPGAVAGELFF.

By sample share, this clonotype is medium-sized. The J gene is TRBJ2-2, the V gene TRBV9; a weak D match, TRBD2 (6 bases). V was pared by 0 bases and J by 6 bases, with 6 bases between. The germline V gene encodes CDR1 SGDLS and CDR2 YYNGEE. The CDR3 extends over 13 amino acids. CDR3: CASSVVAAGELFF. CDR3 nucleotides: TGTGCCAGCAGCGTAGTAGCGGCCGGGGAGCTGTTTTTT.

This clonotype has a count of ten or more. The rearrangement uses TRBV7-2 and TRBJ2-7; D is unclear. Germline loops: CDR1 SGHTA, CDR2 FQGNSA. Trimming cost V 3 bases and J 0 bases, with 3 bases left between them. The CDR3 length is 12 residues. DNA for the CDR3: TGTGCCAGCAGCTTCACCTCCTACGAGCAGTACTTC. This sequence encodes CASSFTSYEQYF.

Within the sample, this clonotype is large. The genes are TRBV29-1 and TRBJ1-2, with a tentative D call TRBD1 (5 bases). The CDR3 is 12 amino acids. CDR1 SQVTM and CDR2 ANQGSEA come from the germline V gene. The V end lost 2 bases, the J end lost 7 bases, and 11 bases lay between the germline ends. The CDR3 protein is CSVELGTGGYTF. Here the CDR3 DNA reads TGCAGCGTTGAATTGGGGACCGGTGGCTACACCTTC.

This clonotype was seen many times. The chain uses TRBV5-1 and TRBJ2-7; tentatively, D is TRBD2 (5 bases). This CDR3 is 13 amino acids long. The V gene lost 4 bases and the J gene lost 6 bases, with 14 bases spanning the gap. CDR1 SGHRS and CDR2 YFSETQ come from the germline V gene. The CDR3 coding sequence is TGCGCCAGCAGCCCTGGACTCACTCGCGAGCAGTACTTC. It translates to CASSPGLTREQYF.

This clonotype has a count of ten or more. V usage is TRBV2 and J usage is TRBJ1-5, with D unclear. Trimming pared 0 bases from V and 1 base from J, leaving 13 bases between. CDR1 and CDR2 from the germline V gene are SNHLY and FYNNEI. This CDR3 comprises 17 residues. The CDR3 nucleotides are TGTGCCAGCAGTGAAGCGGGGTTCGGAGTGAGCAATCAGCCCCAGCATTTT. This encodes CASSEAGFGVSNQPQHF.

In its sample, this clonotype was seen many times. The chain carries TRBV10-2 and TRBJ1-1, with a weak D call TRBD1 (5 bases). Germline V gene data show CDR1 as WSHSY and CDR2 as SAAADI. V was pared by 6 bases and J by 4 bases, with 12 bases between. The CDR3 covers 13 residues. The DNA of the CDR3 is TGCGCCAGCAGAACTTCGGGGGGCACTGAAGCTTTCTTT. Residues: CASRTSGGTEAFF.

The sample holds a few counts of this clonotype. The genes are TRBV6-6 and TRBJ2-1; maybe TRBD1 (6 bases). CDR3 length: 16 amino acids. V lost 2 bases, J lost 0 bases, and 11 bases lay in between. Looked up from germline, CDR1 is MNHNY and CDR2 is SVGAGI (reference sequence). The CDR3 DNA reads as TGTGCCAGCAGTTACAGGGGACAAAGCTCCTACAATGAGCAGTTCTTC. Amino acids: CASSYRGQSSYNEQFF.

In this sample, this clonotype turned up many times. V is TRBV28 and J is TRBJ1-5, with D hard to call. The CDR3 runs 13 residues. Trimming took 3 bases from V and 8 from J, leaving 11 bases between them. Germline V gives CDR1 MDHEN, CDR2 SYDVKM. CDR3: CASSLVGNKPQHF. The CDR3, as DNA: TGTGCCAGCAGTTTGGTGGGGAATAAGCCCCAGCATTTT.

This clonotype was observed at least ten times. The V and J genes are TRBV4-3 and TRBJ1-1; D is unclear. The length of the CDR3 is 13 residues. Trimming took off 1 base at V and 10 bases at J, with 13 bases between the two ends. From germline, CDR1 is LGHNA and CDR2 YSLEER. In nucleotides, the CDR3 is TGCGCCAGCAGCCAAGTCAGCACCAAGAGAGCTTTCTTT. Protein product: CASSQVSTKRAFF.

In its sample, this clonotype was seen many times. This rearrangement joins TRBV6-2 or TRBV6-3 to TRBJ1-1; the D gene is possibly TRBD1 (6 bases). V lost 8 bases to trimming and J lost 4 bases, with 14 bases between them. Germline values: CDR1 MNHEY, CDR2 SVGEGT. CDR3 length: 13 amino acids. CDR3 region: CASGGALGTEAFF. DNA for the CDR3: TGTGCCAGCGGGGGGGCTCTGGGCACTGAAGCTTTCTTT.

The sample holds many counts of this clonotype. The chain joins TRBV5-1 to TRBJ2-1; a weak D match, TRBD2 (5 bases). Trimming cost V 2 bases and J 4 bases, with 7 bases left between them. This CDR3 has 13 amino acids. Germline V gene lookup returns CDR1 SGHRS and CDR2 YFSETQ. The CDR3 nucleotides are TGCGCCAGCAGCTTTGGGGAGTACAATGAGCAGTTCTTC. Translated: CASSFGEYNEQFF.

This clonotype occurred a few times. CDR3 bases: TGTGCCAGCAGCCCCAACCTTCGGGTTACCGGGGAGCTGTTTTTT. This sequence encodes CASSPNLRVTGELFF. This sequence joins TRBV9 and TRBJ2-2; D is undetermined. The CDR3 totals 15 residues. With 4 bases removed from V and 5 bases from J, the gap between germline ends came to 15 bases. Germline CDR1 is SGDLS and CDR2 is YYNGEE.

The V gene is TRBV6-1, the J gene TRBJ1-3; unclear D gene. This CDR3 contains 14 residues. Trimming removed 11 bases at V and 2 bases at J, with 16 bases between. From germline, CDR1 is MNHNS and CDR2 SASEGT. This CDR3 is CASTLAAAGNTIYF. DNA of the CDR3: TGTGCCTCAACTCTAGCGGCGGCTGGAAACACCATATATTTT.

Judged by abundance, this clonotype is medium-sized. The chain has TRBV5-6 and TRBJ2-5, with 10 positions matching TRBD1. The CDR3 contains 19 residues. From germline, CDR1 is SGHDT and CDR2 YYEEEE. Trimming cost V 2 bases and J 2 bases; bases outside gene matches: 15. CDR3 residues: CASSFGALTGGTSQETQYF. The CDR3 coding sequence is TGTGCCAGCAGCTTTGGGGCGCTGACAGGGGGCACCTCTCAAGAGACCCAGTACTTC.

This clonotype was observed many times. V usage is TRBV27 and J usage is TRBJ1-1; maybe TRBD1 (5 bases). Germline CDR1 MNHEY, CDR2 SMNVEV (reference sequence). The CDR3 is made up of 14 amino acids. Trimming removed 3 bases from V and 3 bases from J, with 11 bases in between. In nucleotides, the CDR3 is TGTGCCAGCAGTTTGGGCAGGGCCTACACTGAAGCTTTCTTT. This translates into CASSLGRAYTEAFF.